What follows are 10 T cell receptor beta chains derived from one specimen sequenced in a study of spatial heterogeneity in lung cancer. Specified time point: blood at routine non-recurrence follow-up after resection. One entry per CDR3 protein, called by TCRdb with MiXCR from the 5' RACE reads. This sample carries around 41,000 distinct CDR3 sequences, more than 20% of them seen once, and the ten largest clones take under 8%. Material: PBMCs, obtained at follow-up. These receptors were collected from a female donor with early-stage non-small cell lung cancer.

In its sample, this clonotype was seen many times. The J gene is TRBJ2-2, the V gene TRBV5-1; no firm D call. Germline lookup yields CDR1 SGHRS and CDR2 YFSETQ. V lost 4 bases, J lost 5 bases, and 12 bases lay in between. The CDR3 extends over 14 amino acids. Here the CDR3 reads CASSRRLTTGELFF. Here the CDR3 DNA reads TGCGCCAGCAGCCGTCGGTTGACGACCGGGGAGCTGTTTTTT. Filled out from reference TRBV5-1 and TRBJ2-2, the complete variable domain reads KAGVTQTPRYLIKTRGQQVTLSCSPISGHRSVSWYQQTPGQGLQFLFEYFSETQRNKGNFPGRFSGRQFSNSRSEMNVSTLELGDSALYLCASSRRLTTGELFFGEGSRLTVL.

In this sample, this clonotype turned up a few times. This chain connects TRBV5-1 to TRBJ2-3; D is uncertain. The germline gives CDR1 SGHRS, CDR2 YFSETQ. The V end was cut by 3 bases, the J end by 2 bases, with 4 bases between. This CDR3 region has 12 residues. The CDR3 sequence: CASSYDTDTQYF. CDR3 nucleotide sequence: TGCGCCAGCAGCTACGACACAGATACGCAGTATTTT.

This clonotype was detected a few times. V gene TRBV7-2 combines with J gene TRBJ2-7; unclear D gene. CDR3 length equals 15 residues. The germline CDR1 and CDR2 sequences are SGHTA and FQGNSA. V was shortened by 1 base and J by 0 bases, with 10 bases between the two germline ends. As DNA, the CDR3 is TGTGCCAGCAGCTTAGGGCCCTCGAGCTCCTACGAGCAGTACGTC. Translation gives CASSLGPSSSYEQYV.

This clonotype was detected only a few times. The V call is TRBV7-3, the J call TRBJ1-5; a possible D gene is TRBD1 (6 bases). V shed 5 bases and J shed 7 bases, with 12 bases lying between them. Per germline, CDR1 SGHTA and CDR2 FQGTGA. The CDR3 length is 13 residues. The CDR3 DNA reads as TGTGCCAGCAGCCCGGGGGCAAACCAGCCCCAGCATTTT. Its protein product is CASSPGANQPQHF.

This clonotype is a singleton in its sample. The chain couples TRBV2 to TRBJ2-1, with TRBD2 matching over 7 bases. Germline-derived CDR1 and CDR2 are SNHLY and FYNNEI. The junction had 4 bases not matched to a gene; V was cut back by 6 bases and J by 5 bases. The CDR3 loop spans 13 amino acids. The CDR3 coding sequence is TGTGCCAGCAGCGGGAGGATTGACAATGAGCAGTTCTTC. Translating gives CASSGRIDNEQFF.

This clonotype has at least ten counts. CDR3 amino acids: CASKRGRFYGYTF. The CDR3 DNA reads as TGTGCCAGCAAGCGGGGGCGGTTCTATGGCTACACCTTC. The gene calls are TRBV12-3 or TRBV12-4 and TRBJ1-2; TRBD1 is a possible D gene (6 bases). V was pared by 7 bases and J by 4 bases, with 13 bases between. There are 13 residues in the CDR3.

A few counts support this clonotype. The chain carries TRBV5-5 and TRBJ2-7, with D perhaps being TRBD1 or TRBD2 (5 bases each). From germline, CDR1 is SGHKS and CDR2 YYEKEE (reference sequence). The V end lost 0 bases, the J end lost 1 base, and 14 bases lay between the germline ends. The CDR3 runs 16 residues. The CDR3 region is CASSLDGGIGSYEQYV. The CDR3 DNA follows: TGTGCCAGCAGCTTGGATGGGGGAATCGGATCCTACGAGCAGTACGTC.

This clonotype occurred many times. V usage is TRBV10-3 and J usage is TRBJ1-6; no clear D. Germline-derived CDR1 and CDR2 are ENHRY and SYGVKD. V was shortened by 0 bases and J by 8 bases, with 17 bases between the two germline ends. The CDR3 is made up of 17 amino acids. CDR3 sequence (DNA): TGTGCCATCAGTGAGTCGATGGTCCGAAATCCCTATTCACCCCTCCACTTT. Protein: CAISESMVRNPYSPLHF.

This clonotype was counted a single time. This chain links TRBV6-6 with TRBJ2-5; D is undetermined. The CDR3 has 11 amino acids. Germline CDR1 MNHNY, CDR2 SVGAGI (reference sequence). Deletions cut 3 bases from V and 5 bases from J, with 4 bases between. The chain's CDR3 is CASSYSETQYF. The CDR3, as DNA: TGTGCCAGCAGTTATAGCGAGACCCAGTACTTC.

V is TRBV10-3 and J is TRBJ2-7; TRBD2 aligns across 7 bases. Germline V lookup: CDR1 ENHRY, CDR2 SYGVKD. This CDR3 contains 15 residues. CDR3 amino acids: CTISESRDGGGEQYV. CDR3 nucleotide sequence: TGTACCATCAGTGAGTCGAGAGATGGGGGGGGCGAGCAGTACGTC.